This TCR beta chain was found in a study of radiation and T cells in renal cell carcinoma. V lost 0 bases and J lost 7; bases outside the gene matches: 12. The CDR3 runs 17 residues. CDR1 is LNHNV, CDR2 YYDKDF, per germline (reference sequence). The time point denotes: blood 4 weeks post-SBRT, at nephrectomy. As to treatment: 15 Gy SBRT to primary tumor, nephrectomy 4 weeks later. The table came from immunoSEQ multiplex PCR; TCRdb's copy has only in-frame clones and leaves some out. This table has 150,000 to 200,000 clones, about 88% appearing once. The chain joins TRBV15 to TRBJ2-7; 10 bases agree with TRBD2. Sequencing used blood, obtained from a patient whose treatment included radiotherapy and nephrectomy. This receptor was identified in a woman in her fifties or sixties with renal cell carcinoma. The CDR3 sequence: CATSRDIAGGAKDEQYF. The CDR3 bases are TGTGCCACCAGCAGAGATATAGCGGGGGGAGCAAAGGATGAGCAGTACTTC.